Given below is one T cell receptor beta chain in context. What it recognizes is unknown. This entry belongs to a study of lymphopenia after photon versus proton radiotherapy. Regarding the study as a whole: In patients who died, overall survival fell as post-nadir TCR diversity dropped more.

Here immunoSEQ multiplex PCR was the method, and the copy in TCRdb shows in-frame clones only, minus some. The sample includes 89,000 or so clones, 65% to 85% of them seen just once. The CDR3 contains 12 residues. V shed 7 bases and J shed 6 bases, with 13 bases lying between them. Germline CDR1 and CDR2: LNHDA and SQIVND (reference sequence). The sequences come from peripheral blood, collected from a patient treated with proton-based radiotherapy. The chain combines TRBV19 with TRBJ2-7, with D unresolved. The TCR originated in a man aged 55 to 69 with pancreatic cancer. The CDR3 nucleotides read TGTGCCAGTACCCCCTTTGGGCCCGAGCAGTACTTC. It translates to CASTPFGPEQYF.